Listed here are 18 T cell receptor beta chains from one sample, sequenced in a study of blood T cell repertoires in COVID-19 (dated by TCRdb to 2020 to 2021). The library was made by the immunoSEQ multiplex PCR assay. Entries here come from immuneACCESS through TCRdb and include only in-frame sequences with V and J called. Some clones fail to appear in such tables; in the studies checked, an unresolved V gene covers under half of the shortfall, and the cause of the remainder is unknown. The sample table shows fewer than 80,000 clones, and around nine tenths are seen once. The ten most abundant clones make up 5% to 7% of the sample. The sequenced material came from peripheral blood. These TCRs come from a human donor in a cohort sampled during active COVID-19.

This clone came up once. This chain connects TRBV7-6 to TRBJ1-3, with D possibly TRBD1 on 5 matching bases. V lost 5 bases to trimming and J lost 0 bases, with 14 bases between them. CDR3 length: 16 residues. CDR1 SGHVS and CDR2 FNYEAQ come from the germline V gene. CDR3 coding DNA: TGTGCCAGCAGCCTGAGGACACCGAGCTCTGGAAACACCATATATTTT. This gives the protein CASSLRTPSSGNTIYF.

The chain recombines TRBV6-2 or TRBV6-3 with TRBJ1-4, with D unresolved. This CDR3 is built from 13 residues. Germline CDR1 reads MNHEY; CDR2 reads SVGEGT. V lost 0 bases and J 8 bases, leaving 7 bases between the germline ends. CDR3 nucleotides: TGTGCCAGCAGTTACTCGTCCCCAGAAAAACTGTTTTTT. This codes for CASSYSSPEKLFF.

The CDR3: CASSRAGTAAFF. The CDR3 coding sequence is TGTGCCAGCAGCCGGGCCGGGACTGCTGCTTTCTTT. The chain carries TRBV11-1 and TRBJ1-1; tentatively, D is TRBD1 (5 bases). The germline V and J ends were trimmed by 5 bases and 11 bases, with 15 bases remaining between them. CDR1 is SGHAT, CDR2 FQDESV, per germline (reference sequence). The CDR3 is 12 amino acids.

V usage is TRBV2 and J usage is TRBJ2-3, with D uncertain. Germline assignment: CDR1 SNHLY and CDR2 FYNNEI. This CDR3 comprises 11 residues. Deletions cut 6 bases from V and 8 bases from J, with 9 bases between. CDR3: CASRAGATQYF. The CDR3 DNA reads TGTGCCAGCAGGGCTGGAGCTACGCAGTATTTT.

V and J are TRBV21-1 and TRBJ2-7; the tabulated D call, TRBD1, remains unverified against the DNA. TRBV21-1 is listed as a pseudogene. The CDR3 has 11 amino acids. The CDR3 DNA follows: TGTGCCAGCAGGGGGACAGGCGAGCAGTACTTC. This encodes CASRGTGEQYF.

This rearrangement joins TRBV7-8 to TRBJ2-7; tentatively, D is TRBD1 (6 bases). Germline loops: CDR1 SGHVS, CDR2 FQNEAQ. The CDR3 extends over 13 amino acids. Trimming cost V 4 bases and J 3 bases, with 10 bases left between them. This CDR3 reads CASSSYRDYEQYF. CDR3 sequence (DNA): TGTGCCAGCAGCTCCTACAGGGACTACGAGCAGTACTTC. Complete variable domain (other parts from reference TRBV7-8 and TRBJ2-7): GAGVSQSPRYKVAKRGQDVALRCDPISGHVSLFWYQQALGQGPEFLTYFQNEAQLDKSGLPSDRFFAERPEGSVSTLKIQRTQQEDSAVYLCASSSYRDYEQYFGPGTRLTVT.

This chain connects TRBV7-8 to TRBJ1-5; D is ambiguous. V was shortened by 5 bases and J by 0 bases, with 11 bases between the two germline ends. From germline, CDR1 is SGHVS and CDR2 FQNEAQ. The length of the CDR3 is 15 residues. In DNA, the CDR3 is TGTGCCAGCAGCACGGACTTCGTTAGCAATCAGCCCCAGCATTTT. It yields the protein CASSTDFVSNQPQHF.

The genes are TRBV28 and TRBJ1-2; D is uncertain. CDR3 size: 14 residues. The germline gives CDR1 MDHEN, CDR2 SYDVKM. With 5 bases removed from V and 1 base from J, the gap between germline ends came to 11 bases. The CDR3 DNA is TGTGCCAGCAGTGAGCTCGATTATAACTATGGCTACACCTTC. Translated: CASSELDYNYGYTF.

The rearrangement links TRBV19 to TRBJ2-7; 15 nucleotides agree with TRBD2. Germline V gene sequence: CDR1 LNHDA, CDR2 SQIVND (reference sequence). V dropped 8 bases and J dropped 5; count of bases not matched to a gene: 10. This CDR3 spans 16 amino acids. DNA for the CDR3: TGTGCCAGTTCCCCAGGGACTAGCGGGAGGACGCACGAGCAGTACTTC. This gives the protein CASSPGTSGRTHEQYF.

The chain recombines TRBV7-8 with TRBJ2-3, with 10 bases identical to TRBD2. J gave up 2 bases and V 1 base, and 9 bases lay outside the gene matches. This CDR3 has 18 amino acids. The germline V gene encodes CDR1 SGHVS and CDR2 FQNEAQ. The DNA of the CDR3 is TGTGCCAGCAGCTTAGGTATAGCGGGAGGTCTCCACACAGATACGCAGTATTTT. Encoded protein: CASSLGIAGGLHTDTQYF.

Only one count was recorded for this clone. This sequence joins TRBV5-1 and TRBJ2-5; the D gene is possibly TRBD2 (5 bases). Germline values: CDR1 SGHRS, CDR2 YFSETQ. The V gene lost 4 bases and the J gene lost 2 bases, with 12 bases spanning the gap. The CDR3 is made up of 14 amino acids. CDR3 DNA: TGCGCCAGCAGCCCCGGGGAGATACAAGAGACCCAGTACTTC. Translated, it gives CASSPGEIQETQYF.

CDR3 DNA sequence: TGTGCTGGAGGGAGTTACAATGAGCAGTTCTTC. It is translated as CAGGSYNEQFF. The chain links TRBV30 to TRBJ2-1; perhaps TRBD2 as D (6 bases). The germline gives CDR1 GTSNPN, CDR2 SVGIG (reference sequence). This CDR3 has 11 residues.

This chain uses TRBV19 with TRBJ2-1; TRBD2 aligns across 9 bases. Germline V gene lookup returns CDR1 LNHDA and CDR2 SQIVND (reference sequence). Losses at the gene ends were 1 base for V and 9 bases for J; bases not matched to a gene: 7. The CDR3 is 15 residues long. CDR3 sequence (DNA): TGTGCCAGTAGTATAGCGACTAGCGGTTGGGGTGAGCAGTTCTTC. Its translation: CASSIATSGWGEQFF.

This clone was observed once. This chain uses TRBV7-9 with TRBJ2-3; 8 nucleotides agree with TRBD2. Per the germline V gene, CDR1 is SEHNR and CDR2 is FQNEAQ (reference sequence). V shed 5 bases, J shed 6 bases, and the junction held 7 bases outside the gene matches. This CDR3 is built from 14 residues. CDR3 nucleotide sequence: TGTGCCAGCAGCGCCCATAGCGGGGCCGATACGCAGTATTTT. This encodes CASSAHSGADTQYF. The full variable domain, with the rest looked up from reference TRBV7-9 and TRBJ2-3, is DTGVSQNPRHKITKRGQNVTFRCDPISEHNRLYWYRQTLGQGPEFLTYFQNEAQLEKSRLLSDRFSAERPKGSFSTLEIQRTEQGDSAMYLCASSAHSGADTQYFGPGTRLTVL.

The chain employs TRBV19 and TRBJ1-1; tentative D call: TRBD1 (5 bases). V shed 4 bases and J shed 3 bases, with 18 bases lying between them. This CDR3 contains 16 residues. CDR1 LNHDA and CDR2 SQIVND come from the germline V gene (reference sequence). DNA for the CDR3: TGTGCCAGTAGTACCTCCCTGTCAGGGAGGGACACTGAAGCTTTCTTT. Translated: CASSTSLSGRDTEAFF. The entire variable domain, with the rest obtained from reference TRBV19 and TRBJ1-1, is as follows: DGGITQSPKYLFRKEGQNVTLSCEQNLNHDAMYWYRQDPGQGLRLIYYSQIVNDFQKGDIAEGYSVSREKKESFPLTVTSAQKNPTAFYLCASSTSLSGRDTEAFFGQGTRLTVV.

CDR3 bases: TGTGCCAGCAGCGGGGGGGGAGTTGCCTCCTACGAGCAGTACTTC. Its translation is CASSGGGVASYEQYF. V usage is TRBV5-4 and J usage is TRBJ2-7, with TRBD2 matching 7 bases. Per the germline V gene, CDR1 is SGHNT and CDR2 is YYREEE (reference sequence). V shed 4 bases and J 0 bases; nucleotides not matched to a gene: 7. CDR3 length: 15 amino acids.

The chain has TRBV11-1 and TRBJ2-7; tentative D call: TRBD2 (6 bases). The CDR3 is 15 amino acids. Germline CDR1 SGHAT, CDR2 FQDESV (reference sequence). Trimming stripped 5 bases from V and 3 bases from J, with 17 bases between. CDR3 in DNA: TGTGCCAGCAGCCCCTCCTTTAGCGGTGACTACGAGCAGTACTTC. It is translated as CASSPSFSGDYEQYF.

V gene TRBV14 combines with J gene TRBJ1-1; D is uncertain. Germline V gene data show CDR1 as SGHDN and CDR2 as FVKESK. The V gene lost 5 bases and the J gene lost 3 bases, with 19 bases spanning the gap. The CDR3 runs to 16 residues. The CDR3 nucleotides are TGTGCCAGCAGCATGCGTCGTTCTTTTACCGACACTGAAGCTTTCTTT. Residues: CASSMRRSFTDTEAFF.